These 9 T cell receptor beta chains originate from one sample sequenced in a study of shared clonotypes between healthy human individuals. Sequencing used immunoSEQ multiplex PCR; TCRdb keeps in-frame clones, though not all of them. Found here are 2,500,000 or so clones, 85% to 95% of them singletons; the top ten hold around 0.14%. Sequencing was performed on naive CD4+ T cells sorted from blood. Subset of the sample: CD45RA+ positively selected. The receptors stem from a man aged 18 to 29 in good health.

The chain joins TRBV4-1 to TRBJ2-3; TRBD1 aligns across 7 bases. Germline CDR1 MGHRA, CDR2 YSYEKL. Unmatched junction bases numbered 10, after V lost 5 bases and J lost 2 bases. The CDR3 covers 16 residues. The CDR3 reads CASSSSGTEVTDTQYF. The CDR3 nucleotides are TGCGCCAGCAGCTCCTCTGGGACAGAAGTCACAGATACGCAGTATTTT.

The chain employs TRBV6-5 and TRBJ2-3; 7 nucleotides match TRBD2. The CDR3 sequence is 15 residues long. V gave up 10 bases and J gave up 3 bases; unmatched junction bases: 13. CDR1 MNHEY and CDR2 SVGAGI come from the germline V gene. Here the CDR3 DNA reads TGTGCCACCCTCCCTGTGGGGAGGGGTACAGATACGCAGTATTTT. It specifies CATLPVGRGTDTQYF.

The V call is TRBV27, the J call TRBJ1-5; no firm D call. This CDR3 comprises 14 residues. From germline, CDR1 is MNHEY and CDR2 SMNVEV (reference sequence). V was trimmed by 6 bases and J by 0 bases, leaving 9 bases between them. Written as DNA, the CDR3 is TGTGCCAGCAGCCTCACTAATAGCAATCAGCCCCAGCATTTT. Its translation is CASSLTNSNQPQHF.

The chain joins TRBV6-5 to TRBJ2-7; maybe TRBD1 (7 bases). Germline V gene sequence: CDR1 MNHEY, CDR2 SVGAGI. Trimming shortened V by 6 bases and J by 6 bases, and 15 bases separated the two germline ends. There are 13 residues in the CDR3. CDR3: CASRAGGKSEQYF. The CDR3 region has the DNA TGTGCCAGCAGGGCAGGGGGGAAGTCCGAGCAGTACTTC.

CDR3 sequence: CASSLSNTLNEKLFF. The CDR3 bases are TGTGCCAGCAGCTTATCGAACACGCTAAATGAAAAACTGTTTTTT. This rearrangement joins TRBV7-9 to TRBJ1-4; no clear D. Trimming removed 2 bases at V and 5 bases at J, with 12 bases between. The germline V gene has CDR1 SEHNR and CDR2 FQNEAQ (reference sequence). The CDR3 sequence is 15 residues long. Based on the CDR3 plus reference TRBV7-9 and TRBJ1-4, the full variable domain is DTGVSQNPRHKITKRGQNVTFRCDPISEHNRLYWYRQTLGQGPEFLTYFQNEAQLEKSRLLSDRFSAERPKGSFSTLEIQRTEQGDSAMYLCASSLSNTLNEKLFFGSGTQLSVL.

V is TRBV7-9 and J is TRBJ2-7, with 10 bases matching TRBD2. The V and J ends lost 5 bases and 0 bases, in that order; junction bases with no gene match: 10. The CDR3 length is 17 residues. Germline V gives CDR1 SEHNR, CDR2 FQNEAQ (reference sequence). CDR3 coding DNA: TGTGCCAGCAGCGTCGGGACTAGCGAGAGGAGCTCCTACGAGCAGTACTTC. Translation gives CASSVGTSERSSYEQYF.

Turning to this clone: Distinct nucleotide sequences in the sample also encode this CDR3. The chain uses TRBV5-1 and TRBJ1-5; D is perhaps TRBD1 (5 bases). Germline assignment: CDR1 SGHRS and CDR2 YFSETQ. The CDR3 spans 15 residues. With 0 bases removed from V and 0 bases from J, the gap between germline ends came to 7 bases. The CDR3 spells CASSLDGGSNQPQHF. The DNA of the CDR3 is TGCGCCAGCAGCTTGGACGGGGGTAGCAATCAGCCCCAGCATTTT. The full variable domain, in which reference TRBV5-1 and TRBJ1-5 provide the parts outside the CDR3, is KAGVTQTPRYLIKTRGQQVTLSCSPISGHRSVSWYQQTPGQGLQFLFEYFSETQRNKGNFPGRFSGRQFSNSRSEMNVSTLELGDSALYLCASSLDGGSNQPQHFGDGTRLSIL.

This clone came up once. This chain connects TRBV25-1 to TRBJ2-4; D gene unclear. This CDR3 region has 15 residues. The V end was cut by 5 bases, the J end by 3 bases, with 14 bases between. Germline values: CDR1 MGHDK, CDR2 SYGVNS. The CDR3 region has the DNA TGTGCCAGCAGTCTCTCAGGTCCTATCAAAAACATTCAGTACTTC. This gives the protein CASSLSGPIKNIQYF.

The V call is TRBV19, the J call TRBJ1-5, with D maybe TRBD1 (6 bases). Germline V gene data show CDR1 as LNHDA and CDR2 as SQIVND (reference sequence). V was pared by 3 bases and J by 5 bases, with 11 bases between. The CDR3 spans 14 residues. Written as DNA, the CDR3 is TGTGCCAGTAGTATTTACAGGGCCGATCAGCCCCAGCATTTT. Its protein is CASSIYRADQPQHF.